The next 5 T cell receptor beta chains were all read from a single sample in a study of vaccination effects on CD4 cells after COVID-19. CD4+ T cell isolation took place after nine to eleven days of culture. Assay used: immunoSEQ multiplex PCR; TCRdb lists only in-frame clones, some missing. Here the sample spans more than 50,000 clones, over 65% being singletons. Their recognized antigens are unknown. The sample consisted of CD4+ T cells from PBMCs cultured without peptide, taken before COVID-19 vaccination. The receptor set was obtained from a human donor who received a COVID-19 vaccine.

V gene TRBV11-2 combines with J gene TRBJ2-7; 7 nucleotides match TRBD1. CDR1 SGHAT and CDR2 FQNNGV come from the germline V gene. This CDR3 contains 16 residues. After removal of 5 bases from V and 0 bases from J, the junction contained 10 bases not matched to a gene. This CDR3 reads CASSNRQGGSSYEQYV. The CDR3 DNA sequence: TGTGCCAGCAGCAATAGACAGGGTGGGAGCTCCTACGAGCAGTACGTC.

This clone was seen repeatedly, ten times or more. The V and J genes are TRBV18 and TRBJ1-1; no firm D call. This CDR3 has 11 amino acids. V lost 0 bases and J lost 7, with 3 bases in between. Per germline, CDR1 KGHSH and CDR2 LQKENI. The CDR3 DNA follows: TGTGCCAGCTCACCACCCGGTGAAGCTTTCTTT. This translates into CASSPPGEAFF.

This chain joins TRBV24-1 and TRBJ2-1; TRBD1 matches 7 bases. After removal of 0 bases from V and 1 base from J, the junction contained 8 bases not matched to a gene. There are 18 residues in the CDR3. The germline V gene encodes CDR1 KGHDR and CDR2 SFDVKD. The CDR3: CATSDLRTDRESYNEQFF. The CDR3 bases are TGTGCCACCAGTGATTTGCGGACAGACAGGGAGTCCTACAATGAGCAGTTCTTC.

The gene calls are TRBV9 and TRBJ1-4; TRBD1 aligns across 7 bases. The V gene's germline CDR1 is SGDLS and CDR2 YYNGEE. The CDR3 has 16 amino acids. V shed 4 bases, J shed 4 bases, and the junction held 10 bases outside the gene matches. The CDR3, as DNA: TGTGCCAGCAGCAGATTTGACAGGGCGGGTAATGAAAAACTGTTTTTT. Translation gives CASSRFDRAGNEKLFF. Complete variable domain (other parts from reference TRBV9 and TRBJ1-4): DSGVTQTPKHLITATGQRVTLRCSPRSGDLSVYWYQQSLDQGLQFLIQYYNGEERAKGNILERFSAQQFPDLHSELNLSSLELGDSALYFCASSRFDRAGNEKLFFGSGTQLSVL.

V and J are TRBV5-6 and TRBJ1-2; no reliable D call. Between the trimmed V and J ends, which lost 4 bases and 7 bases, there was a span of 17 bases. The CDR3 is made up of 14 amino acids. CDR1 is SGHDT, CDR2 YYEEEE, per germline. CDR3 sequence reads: CASSSWTGTTGYTF. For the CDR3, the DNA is TGTGCCAGCAGCAGTTGGACGGGAACCACTGGCTACACCTTC.